This T cell receptor beta chain was found in a study of lymphopenia after photon versus proton radiotherapy. Study conclusions and caveats: After lymphocyte nadir, photon-treated repertoires showed oligoclonal expansion, especially CD8+ Temra. Better survival with proton therapy was suggested as possible, not demonstrated.

In this sample, this clone turned up once. What it binds is unknown. J lost 3 bases, V lost 3 bases, and 5 bases had no gene match. This CDR3 contains 15 residues. Germline V gene sequence: CDR1 SGDLS, CDR2 YYNGEE. The protocol was immunoSEQ multiplex PCR, while the TCRdb copy is restricted to in-frame clones and leaves out a portion. Altogether more than 70,000 clones are present, around 83% being singletons, with the ten largest covering 1.3% to 1.5%. V and J are TRBV9 and TRBJ2-3, with 9 bases that match TRBD1. The source is a man aged 55-75 years with pancreatic cancer. This sample comprised peripheral blood, obtained from a patient treated with proton-based radiotherapy. The CDR3 DNA reads TGTGCCAGCAGCGCCCGACAGGGGGGAACAGATACGCAGTATTTT. Its protein product is CASSARQGGTDTQYF.